This T cell receptor beta chain derives from a study of blood T cell repertoires in COVID-19. In the study overall: Italy, Spain and the United States were the sources of the convalescent and acute COVID-19 samples.

Germline V lookup: CDR1 MNHEY, CDR2 SMNVEV (reference sequence). This CDR3 region has 14 residues. The V segment lost 5 bases and the J segment 6 bases; nucleotides outside the gene matches: 6. Authors' methods: Nucleated cell number was recorded as an estimate derived from reference gene primer amplification. Some clones are missing from TCRdb's copy, which holds only in-frame ones; the method was immunoSEQ multiplex PCR. Clone size and the V and J calls come from that table; the DNA yielded D and trimming. The data show 90,000 to 120,000 clones, about four fifths seen once. Sequencing input: peripheral blood. The receptor's source is a human donor in a cohort sampled during active COVID-19. V and J are TRBV27 and TRBJ2-4; 8 nucleotides line up with TRBD1. The CDR3 is CASSPDRVGNIQYF. CDR3 DNA sequence: TGTGCCAGCAGTCCGGACAGGGTTGGAAACATTCAGTACTTC.